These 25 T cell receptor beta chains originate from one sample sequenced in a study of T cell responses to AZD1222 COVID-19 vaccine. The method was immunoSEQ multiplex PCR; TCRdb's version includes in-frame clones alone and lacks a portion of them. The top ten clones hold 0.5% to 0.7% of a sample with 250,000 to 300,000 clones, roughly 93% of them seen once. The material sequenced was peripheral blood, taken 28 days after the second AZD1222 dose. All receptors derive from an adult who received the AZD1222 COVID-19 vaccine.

The DNA for the CDR3 is TGTGCCAGTAGTATCTCGAACGGTCGGACTGAAGCTTTCTTT. Encoded protein: CASSISNGRTEAFF. V usage is TRBV19 and J usage is TRBJ1-1; D is ambiguous. The CDR3 extends over 14 amino acids. The V gene's germline CDR1 is LNHDA and CDR2 SQIVND (reference sequence). Deletions cut 3 bases from V and 5 bases from J, with 13 bases between.

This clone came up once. The CDR3: CASSVPPGQGAYGYTF. The DNA of the CDR3 is TGTGCCAGCAGCGTCCCCCCGGGACAGGGGGCGTATGGCTACACCTTC. The rearrangement links TRBV9 to TRBJ1-2, with 12 bases lining up with TRBD1. The CDR3 runs to 16 residues. Trimming cost V 2 bases and J 5 bases; bases outside gene matches: 7. Germline assignment: CDR1 SGDLS and CDR2 YYNGEE.

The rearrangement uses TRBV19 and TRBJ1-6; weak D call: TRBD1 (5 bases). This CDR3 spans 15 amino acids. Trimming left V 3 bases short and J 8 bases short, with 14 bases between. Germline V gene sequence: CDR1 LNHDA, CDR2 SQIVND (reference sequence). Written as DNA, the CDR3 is TGTGCCAGTAGTATTTTCGGGACCAGGGATTCACCCCTCCACTTT. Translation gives CASSIFGTRDSPLHF.

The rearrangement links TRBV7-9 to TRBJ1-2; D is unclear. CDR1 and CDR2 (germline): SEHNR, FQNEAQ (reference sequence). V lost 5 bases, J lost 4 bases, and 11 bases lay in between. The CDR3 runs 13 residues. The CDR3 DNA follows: TGTGCCAGCAGCCTAGACGCGGGCTATGGCTACACCTTC. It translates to CASSLDAGYGYTF.

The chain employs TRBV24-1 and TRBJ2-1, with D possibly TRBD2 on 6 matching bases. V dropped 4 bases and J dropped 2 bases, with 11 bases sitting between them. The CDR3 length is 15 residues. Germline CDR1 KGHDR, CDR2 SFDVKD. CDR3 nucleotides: TGTGCCACCAGTGAACAAGCGGGTGCCTACAATGAGCAGTTCTTC. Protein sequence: CATSEQAGAYNEQFF.

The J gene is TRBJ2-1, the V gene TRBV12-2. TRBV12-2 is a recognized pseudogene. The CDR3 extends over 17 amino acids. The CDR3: CASRLGTGPSSYNEQFF. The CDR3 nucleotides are TGTGCAAGTCGCTTAGGGACGGGGCCTAGCTCCTACAATGAGCAGTTCTTC.

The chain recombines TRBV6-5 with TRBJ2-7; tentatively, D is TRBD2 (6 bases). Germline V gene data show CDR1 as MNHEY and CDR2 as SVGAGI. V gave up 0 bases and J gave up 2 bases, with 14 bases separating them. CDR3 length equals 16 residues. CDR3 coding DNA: TGTGCCAGCAGTTACTCTGCGGGATTGGACACCTACGAGCAGTACTTC. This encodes CASSYSAGLDTYEQYF.

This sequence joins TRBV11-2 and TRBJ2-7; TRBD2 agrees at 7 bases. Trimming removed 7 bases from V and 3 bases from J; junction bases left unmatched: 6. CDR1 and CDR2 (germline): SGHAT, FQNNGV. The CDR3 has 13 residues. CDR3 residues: CASIRGGSYEQYF. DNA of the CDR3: TGTGCCAGCATCCGTGGCGGGAGCTACGAGCAGTACTTC.

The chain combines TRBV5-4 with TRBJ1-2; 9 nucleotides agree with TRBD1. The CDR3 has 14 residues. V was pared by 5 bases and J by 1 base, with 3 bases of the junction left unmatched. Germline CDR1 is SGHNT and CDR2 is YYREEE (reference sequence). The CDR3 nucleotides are TGTGCCAGCAGACACAGGGGGCTTAACTATGGCTACACCTTC. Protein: CASRHRGLNYGYTF.

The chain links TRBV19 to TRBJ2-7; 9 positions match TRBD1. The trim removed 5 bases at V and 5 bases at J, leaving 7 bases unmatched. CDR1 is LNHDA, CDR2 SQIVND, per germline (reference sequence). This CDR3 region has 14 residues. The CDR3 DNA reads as TGTGCCAGTAGTGAGGACAGGGGATCCCACGAGCAGTACTTC. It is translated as CASSEDRGSHEQYF.

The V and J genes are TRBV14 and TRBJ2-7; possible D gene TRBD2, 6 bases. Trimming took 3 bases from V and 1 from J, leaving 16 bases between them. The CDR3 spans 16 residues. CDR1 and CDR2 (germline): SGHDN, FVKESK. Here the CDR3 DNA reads TGTGCCAGCAGCCACGACACCTGGAGGGGTTCCTACGAGCAGTACTTC. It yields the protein CASSHDTWRGSYEQYF. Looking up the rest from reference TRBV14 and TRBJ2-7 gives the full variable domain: EAGVTQFPSHSVIEKGQTVTLRCDPISGHDNLYWYRRVMGKEIKFLLHFVKESKQDESGMPNNRFLAERTGGTYSTLKVQPAELEDSGVYFCASSHDTWRGSYEQYFGPGTRLTVT.

The CDR3 sequence is CASSYSPRQDNEKLFF. Here the CDR3 DNA reads TGTGCCAGCAGTTACTCCCCAAGACAGGATAATGAAAAACTGTTTTTT. The rearrangement uses TRBV6-5 and TRBJ1-4, with D perhaps TRBD1 (6 bases). The CDR3 covers 16 residues. CDR1 is MNHEY and CDR2 is SVGAGI in the germline V gene. Trimming removed 0 bases from V and 4 bases from J, with 12 bases in between.

For the CDR3, the DNA is TGTGCCAGCAGTCCACAGGGTAGAGTCTCACCCCTCCACTTT. The encoded protein is CASSPQGRVSPLHF. This rearrangement joins TRBV27 to TRBJ1-6, with D perhaps TRBD1 (6 bases). Germline V gene data show CDR1 as MNHEY and CDR2 as SMNVEV (reference sequence). V was shortened by 5 bases and J by 10 bases, with 15 bases between the two germline ends. This CDR3 has 14 amino acids.

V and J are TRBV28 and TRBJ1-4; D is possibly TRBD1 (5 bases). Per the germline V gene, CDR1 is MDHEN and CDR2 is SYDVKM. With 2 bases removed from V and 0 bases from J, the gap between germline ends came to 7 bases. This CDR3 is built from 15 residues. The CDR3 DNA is TGTGCCAGCAGTTTAGGACAAGCAACTAATGAAAAACTGTTTTTT. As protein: CASSLGQATNEKLFF.

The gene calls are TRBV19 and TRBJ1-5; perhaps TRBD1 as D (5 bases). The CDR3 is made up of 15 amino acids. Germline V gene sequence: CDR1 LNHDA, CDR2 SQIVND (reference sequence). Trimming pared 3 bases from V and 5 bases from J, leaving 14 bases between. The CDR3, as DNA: TGTGCCAGTAGTATTATCAGGGCTCGGGATCAGCCCCAGCATTTT. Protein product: CASSIIRARDQPQHF.

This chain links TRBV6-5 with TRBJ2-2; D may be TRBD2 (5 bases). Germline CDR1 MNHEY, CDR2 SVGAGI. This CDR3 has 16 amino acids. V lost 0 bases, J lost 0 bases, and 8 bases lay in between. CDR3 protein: CASSYSRATNTGELFF. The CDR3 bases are TGTGCCAGCAGTTACTCGAGGGCAACGAACACCGGGGAGCTGTTTTTT.

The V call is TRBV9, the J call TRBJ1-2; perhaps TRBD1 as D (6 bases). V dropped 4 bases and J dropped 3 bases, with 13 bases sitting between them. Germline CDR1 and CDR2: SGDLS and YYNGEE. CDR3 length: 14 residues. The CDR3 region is CASSPGDTYYGYTF. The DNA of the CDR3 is TGTGCCAGCAGCCCAGGGGACACCTACTATGGCTACACCTTC.

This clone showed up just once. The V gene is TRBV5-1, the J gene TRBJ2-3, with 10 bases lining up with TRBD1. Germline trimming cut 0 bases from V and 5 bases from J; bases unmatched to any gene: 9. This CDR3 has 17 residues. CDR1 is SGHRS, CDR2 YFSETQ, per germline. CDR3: CASSLASTGGIGDTQYF. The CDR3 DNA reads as TGCGCCAGCAGCTTGGCCTCGACAGGGGGCATCGGAGATACGCAGTATTTT.

CDR3: CASRYEDLVYGYTF. CDR3 sequence (DNA): TGTGCCAGCAGATACGAGGATCTGGTTTATGGCTACACCTTC. V and J are TRBV5-5 and TRBJ1-2; D not certain. The CDR3 spans 14 residues. V was shortened by 5 bases and J by 5 bases, with 16 bases between the two germline ends. CDR1 is SGHKS, CDR2 YYEKEE, per germline (reference sequence).

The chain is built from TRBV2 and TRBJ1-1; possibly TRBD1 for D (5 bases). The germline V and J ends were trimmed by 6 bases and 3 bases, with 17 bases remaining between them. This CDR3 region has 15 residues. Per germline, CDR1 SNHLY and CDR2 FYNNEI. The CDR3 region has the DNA TGTGCCAGCAGCTTCAGACCGGTCAGGGACACTGAAGCTTTCTTT. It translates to CASSFRPVRDTEAFF.

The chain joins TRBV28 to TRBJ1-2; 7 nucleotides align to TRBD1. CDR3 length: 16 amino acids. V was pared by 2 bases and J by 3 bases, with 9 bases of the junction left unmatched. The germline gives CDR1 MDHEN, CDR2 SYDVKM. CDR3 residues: CASSLTQTGLYYGYTF. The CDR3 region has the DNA TGTGCCAGCAGTTTAACCCAGACAGGGCTGTACTATGGCTACACCTTC.

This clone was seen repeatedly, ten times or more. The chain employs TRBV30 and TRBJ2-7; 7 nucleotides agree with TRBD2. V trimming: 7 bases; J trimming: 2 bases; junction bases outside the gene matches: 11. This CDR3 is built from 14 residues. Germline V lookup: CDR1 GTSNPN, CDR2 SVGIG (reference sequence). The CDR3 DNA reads TGTGCCTCGTCCCCGAGCGGGGTAACCTACGAGCAGTACTTC. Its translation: CASSPSGVTYEQYF.

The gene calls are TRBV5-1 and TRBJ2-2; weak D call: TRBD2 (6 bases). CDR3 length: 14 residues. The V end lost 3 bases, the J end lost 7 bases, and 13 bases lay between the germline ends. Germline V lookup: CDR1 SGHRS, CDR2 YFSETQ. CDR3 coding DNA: TGCGCCAGCAGCTGGGGGACTGAACGCGGGGAGCTGTTTTTT. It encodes CASSWGTERGELFF.

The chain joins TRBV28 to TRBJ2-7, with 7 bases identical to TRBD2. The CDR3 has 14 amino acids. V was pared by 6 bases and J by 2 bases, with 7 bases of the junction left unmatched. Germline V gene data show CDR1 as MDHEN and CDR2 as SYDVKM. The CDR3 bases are TGTGCCAGCAGGGCGGGGGTTTGGGCCTACGAGCAGTACTTC. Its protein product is CASRAGVWAYEQYF.

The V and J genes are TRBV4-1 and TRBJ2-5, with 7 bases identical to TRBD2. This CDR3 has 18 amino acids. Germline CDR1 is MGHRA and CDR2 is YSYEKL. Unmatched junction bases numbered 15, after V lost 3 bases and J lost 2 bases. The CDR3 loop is CASSHPTSGRAKQETQYF. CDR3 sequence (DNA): TGCGCCAGCAGCCACCCAACCTCGGGGAGGGCCAAGCAAGAGACCCAGTACTTC.